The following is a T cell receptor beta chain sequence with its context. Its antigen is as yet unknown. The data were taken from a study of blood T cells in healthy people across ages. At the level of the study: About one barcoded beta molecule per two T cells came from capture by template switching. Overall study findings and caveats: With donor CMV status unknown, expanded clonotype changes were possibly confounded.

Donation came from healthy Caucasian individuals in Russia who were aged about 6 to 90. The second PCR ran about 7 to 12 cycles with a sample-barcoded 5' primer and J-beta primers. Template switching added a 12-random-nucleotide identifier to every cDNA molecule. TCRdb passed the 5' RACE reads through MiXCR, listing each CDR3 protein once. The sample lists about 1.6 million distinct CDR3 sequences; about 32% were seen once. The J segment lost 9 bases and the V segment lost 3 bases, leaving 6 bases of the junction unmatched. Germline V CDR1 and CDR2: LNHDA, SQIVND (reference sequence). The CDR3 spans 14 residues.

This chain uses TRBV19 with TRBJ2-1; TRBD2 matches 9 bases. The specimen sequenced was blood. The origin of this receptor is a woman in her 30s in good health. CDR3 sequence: CASSISGGKVEQFF. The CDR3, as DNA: TGTGCCAGTAGTATTAGCGGGGGTAAGGTTGAGCAGTTCTTC.